This TCR beta chain was recorded in a study of blood T cell repertoires in COVID-19. Sequenced by immunoSEQ multiplex PCR; TCRdb stores in-frame clones only, minus some. The sample has 100,000 or so clones, around 80% seen once; the top ten hold 6% to 7.5%. What was sequenced was peripheral blood. The TCR sequence derives from a man aged 45-65 years with active or convalescent COVID-19.

Here the CDR3 reads CASSWRQGSDTQYF. CDR3 nucleotides: TGTGCCAGCAGCTGGAGACAGGGGTCAGATACGCAGTATTTT. V and J are TRBV11-2 and TRBJ2-3; 8 positions match TRBD1. CDR1 and CDR2 (germline): SGHAT, FQNNGV. V lost 4 bases, J lost 4 bases, and 4 bases stayed unmatched. CDR3 length equals 14 residues.